Reported below is one T cell receptor beta chain. The antigen is not known. The source of the sample is a study of OX40 agonist ivuxolimab in advanced cancers. Study context: Patients were treated with ivuxolimab, an agonistic anti-OX40 (CD134) antibody.

Repertoires were generated with immunoSEQ multiplex PCR, while TCRdb's copy carries only in-frame clones and drops some. Of fewer than 120,000 clones in the sample, roughly 90% were seen once. Whole-study findings and limits: With doses of 0.1-3.0 mg/kg, partial responders showed among the lowest clonal expansion.

This CDR3 contains 16 residues. Trimming cost V 5 bases and J 2 bases; bases outside gene matches: 8. Germline-derived CDR1 and CDR2 are LNHDA and SQIVND (reference sequence). The V call is TRBV19, the J call TRBJ2-2; 7 bases map to TRBD2. The specimen comprised CD4+ or CD8+ T cells sorted from blood, sampled in a trial of the OX40 agonist ivuxolimab. This TCR derives from an adult with an advanced solid tumor such as melanoma, head and neck, liver or kidney cancer. Here the CDR3 DNA reads TGTGCCAGTAGTCGGGCCGGGACTACAAACACCGGGGAGCTGTTTTTT. The encoded protein is CASSRAGTTNTGELFF.